The 20 T cell receptor beta chains below come from one sample, sequenced in a study of T-cell memory formation after mild COVID-19 (dated by TCRdb to about 2021). To prepare the library, 5' RACE was applied. Sequencing relied on an Illumina NovaSeq 6000. TCRdb trimmed public reads at Q25 via fastp, called clones via MiXCR and kept in-frame beta chains. Identical CDR3 protein sequences are pooled into one entry, listed with their most common genes and DNA. For this sample there are approximately 430,000 distinct CDR3 sequences; more than 20% appear just once. The ten largest clones capture around 13% of the sample. Material: PBMCs or a T cell subset sorted from them (not recorded which). The receptors come from an adult woman who had mild COVID-19 (a few samples of this study predate the infection). The sample titles of this study are shuffled in the database, so cell type and time point are left out; the donor was told from shared clones.

The rearrangement uses TRBV5-1 and TRBJ1-4, with a weak D call TRBD1 (5 bases). Germline CDR1 reads SGHRS; CDR2 reads YFSETQ. This CDR3 spans 15 amino acids. Deletions cut 3 bases from V and 5 bases from J, with 14 bases between. CDR3 protein: CASSSLDKGNEKLFF. The DNA of the CDR3 is TGCGCCAGCAGCTCCCTAGACAAGGGGAATGAAAAACTGTTTTTT.

This clonotype was seen a handful of times. The genes are TRBV3-1 and TRBJ1-2; D remains unclear. Germline values: CDR1 LGHDT, CDR2 YNNKEL (reference sequence). There are 13 residues in the CDR3. Trimming pared 2 bases from V and 6 bases from J, leaving 10 bases between. CDR3 sequence reads: CASSQTAANGYTF. DNA of the CDR3: TGTGCCAGCAGCCAAACGGCAGCTAATGGCTACACCTTC.

This rearrangement joins TRBV4-1 to TRBJ1-2, with D possibly being TRBD1 (5 bases). V lost 1 base and J 4 bases, leaving 13 bases between the germline ends. Germline V CDR1 and CDR2: MGHRA, YSYEKL. This CDR3 contains 15 residues. The CDR3 reads CASSQVGQGGYGYTF. The CDR3 nucleotides are TGCGCCAGCAGCCAAGTAGGGCAGGGCGGCTATGGCTACACCTTC.

This clonotype occurred a few times. The chain recombines TRBV3-1 with TRBJ2-3; D remains ambiguous. The CDR3 consists of 13 residues. Germline V CDR1 and CDR2: LGHDT, YNNKEL (reference sequence). V was clipped by 2 bases and J by 6 bases, with 9 bases between them. The CDR3 loop is CASSQNPLDTQYF. The CDR3 nucleotides read TGTGCCAGCAGCCAAAACCCGCTCGATACGCAGTATTTT.

This clonotype showed up just a few times. This rearrangement joins TRBV5-1 to TRBJ2-1; tentative D call: TRBD2 (5 bases). CDR1 and CDR2 from the germline V gene are SGHRS and YFSETQ. V lost 7 bases to trimming and J lost 0 bases, with 11 bases between them. This CDR3 has 14 amino acids. The CDR3 DNA follows: TGCGCCAGCGGAAGTGGGAGCTCCTACAATGAGCAGTTCTTC. Its protein is CASGSGSSYNEQFF.

Only a few counts were recorded for this clonotype. This rearrangement joins TRBV24-1 to TRBJ2-1; D may be TRBD2 (5 bases). Trimming pared 9 bases from V and 0 bases from J, leaving 11 bases between. Germline CDR1 is KGHDR and CDR2 is SFDVKD. The length of the CDR3 is 14 residues. The chain's CDR3 is CATGPGGSYNEQFF. For the CDR3, the DNA is TGTGCCACCGGTCCAGGAGGCTCCTACAATGAGCAGTTCTTC.

The chain is built from TRBV15 and TRBJ2-2; tentatively, D is TRBD2 (6 bases). The germline gives CDR1 LNHNV, CDR2 YYDKDF (reference sequence). The length of the CDR3 is 17 residues. Trimming shortened V by 3 bases and J by 4 bases, and 18 bases separated the two germline ends. CDR3 DNA: TGTGCCACCAGCAGCTCTAGCGCCCCGTGGGGCACCGGGGAGCTGTTTTTT. This gives the protein CATSSSSAPWGTGELFF.

This clonotype was observed a few times. The V call is TRBV20-1, the J call TRBJ2-1; no clear D. The CDR3 extends over 15 amino acids. The ends were cut back, 6 bases at V and 5 bases at J, with 20 bases in the middle. The germline V gene encodes CDR1 DFQATT and CDR2 SNEGSKA (reference sequence). CDR3 bases: TGCAGTGCCAGCCGCCCTTATGGCCTGCACAATGAGCAGTTCTTC. It translates to CSASRPYGLHNEQFF.

The chain carries TRBV28 and TRBJ2-7; the D is unclear. This CDR3 contains 12 residues. Germline loops: CDR1 MDHEN, CDR2 SYDVKM. V lost 7 bases to trimming and J lost 2 bases, with 9 bases between them. DNA of the CDR3: TGTGCCAGCACCTTAGGGACCTACGAGCAGTACTTC. Its protein is CASTLGTYEQYF. The full variable domain, completed using reference TRBV28 and TRBJ2-7, is DVKVTQSSRYLVKRTGEKVFLECVQDMDHENMFWYRQDPGLGLRLIYFSYDVKMKEKGDIPEGYSVSREKKERFSLILESASTNQTSMYLCASTLGTYEQYFGPGTRLTVT.

This clonotype has a handful of counts. The chain links TRBV29-1 to TRBJ2-1, with a tentative D call TRBD2 (7 bases). Germline lookup yields CDR1 SQVTM and CDR2 ANQGSEA. V was shortened by 4 bases and J by 0 bases, with 16 bases between the two germline ends. The CDR3 totals 16 residues. CDR3 nucleotides: TGCAGCGTTGGGGGGGGCCCCATCTTCTCCTACAATGAGCAGTTCTTC. It codes for CSVGGGPIFSYNEQFF.

The rearrangement joins TRBV3-1 to TRBJ1-2, with D uncertain. The CDR3 runs to 13 residues. Per the germline V gene, CDR1 is LGHDT and CDR2 is YNNKEL (reference sequence). Trimming took 1 base from V and 8 from J, leaving 11 bases between them. Here the CDR3 reads CASSQAAGSGYTF. CDR3 sequence (DNA): TGTGCCAGCAGCCAAGCGGCGGGGAGCGGCTACACCTTC. Variable domain in full (rest from reference TRBV3-1 and TRBJ1-2): DTAVSQTPKYLVTQMGNDKSIKCEQNLGHDTMYWYKQDSKKFLKIMFSYNNKELIINETVPNRFSPKSPDKAHLNLHINSLELGDSAVYFCASSQAAGSGYTFGSGTRLTVV.

This clonotype was observed a few times. This chain connects TRBV5-6 to TRBJ2-7; 8 bases line up with TRBD2. Germline CDR1 reads SGHDT; CDR2 reads YYEEEE. Trimming at V came to 3 bases and at J to 9 bases, leaving 5 bases not matched to a gene. This CDR3 comprises 12 residues. The CDR3 nucleotides are TGTGCCAGCAGCTCCACCGGGAGGGTGCAGTACTTC. Translating gives CASSSTGRVQYF. The full variable domain, with the rest looked up from reference TRBV5-6 and TRBJ2-7, is DAGVTQSPTHLIKTRGQQVTLRCSPKSGHDTVSWYQQALGQGPQFIFQYYEEEERQRGNFPDRFSGHQFPNYSSELNVNALLLGDSALYLCASSSTGRVQYFGPGTRLTVT.

J is TRBJ1-1 and V is TRBV12-3 or TRBV12-4; D gene ambiguous. Trimming took 6 bases from V and 1 from J, leaving 12 bases between them. The length of the CDR3 is 14 residues. The CDR3 region is CASSPRLGNTEAFF. CDR3 DNA sequence: TGTGCCAGCAGCCCCCGTCTGGGGAACACTGAAGCTTTCTTT.

V usage is TRBV5-4 and J usage is TRBJ2-2, with D perhaps matching TRBD1 or TRBD2 (5 bases each). CDR1 and CDR2 (germline): SGHNT, YYREEE (reference sequence). Trimming left V 4 bases short and J 1 base short, with 11 bases between. The CDR3 has 15 amino acids. CDR3 loop: CASSPGTENTGELFF. The CDR3 DNA reads as TGTGCCAGCAGCCCTGGGACGGAGAACACCGGGGAGCTGTTTTTT.

The J gene is TRBJ2-5, the V gene TRBV6-5; 10 bases match TRBD2. Germline V gene data show CDR1 as MNHEY and CDR2 as SVGAGI. J gave up 2 bases and V 6 bases, and 12 bases lay outside the gene matches. CDR3 size: 17 residues. CDR3 in amino acids: CASRDRWSGGVQETQYF. The DNA of the CDR3 is TGTGCCAGCAGGGACCGTTGGAGCGGGGGGGTTCAAGAGACCCAGTACTTC.

This chain connects TRBV3-1 to TRBJ2-3, with D possibly TRBD2 on 5 matching bases. There are 14 residues in the CDR3. Germline-derived CDR1 and CDR2 are LGHDT and YNNKEL (reference sequence). V lost 2 bases to trimming and J lost 3 bases, with 9 bases between them. CDR3: CASSQYRETDTQYF. The CDR3 DNA reads TGTGCCAGCAGCCAATATAGGGAGACAGATACGCAGTATTTT.

This clonotype was seen only a few times. This chain uses TRBV28 with TRBJ2-1, with a weak D call TRBD2 (5 bases). Germline loops: CDR1 MDHEN, CDR2 SYDVKM. Trimming took 3 bases from V and 5 from J, leaving 14 bases between them. The CDR3 runs 15 residues. The CDR3 DNA reads as TGTGCCAGCAGTTTTCGGCAGCTACTAGACAATGAGCAGTTCTTC. Its translation: CASSFRQLLDNEQFF.

The rearrangement uses TRBV24-1 and TRBJ2-7, with 7 bases matching TRBD1. The germline V gene has CDR1 KGHDR and CDR2 SFDVKD. The trim removed 3 bases at V and 3 bases at J, leaving 1 base unmatched. There are 13 residues in the CDR3. CDR3 nucleotides: TGTGCCACCAGTGATCAGGGGGACTACGAGCAGTACTTC. Protein: CATSDQGDYEQYF.

To note about this clonotype: Possible read error: a much larger clone is one base away. The chain joins TRBV7-6 to TRBJ2-5; D is uncertain. This CDR3 has 13 residues. From germline, CDR1 is SGHVS and CDR2 FNYEAQ. Trimming cost V 8 bases and J 2 bases, with 12 bases left between them. Here the CDR3 DNA reads TGTGCCAGCGGAAGGGTGCATCAAGAGACCCAGTACTTC. Protein: CASGRVHQETQYF.

This sequence joins TRBV11-2 and TRBJ2-1; 8 bases are a match to TRBD1. Germline V CDR1 and CDR2: SGHAT, FQNNGV. The V gene end was trimmed by 4 bases and the J gene end by 0 bases; junction bases not matched to a gene: 8. This CDR3 has 17 residues. Here the CDR3 reads CASSSQQGVSSYNEQFF. The CDR3 DNA is TGTGCCAGCAGCTCGCAACAGGGGGTGAGCTCCTACAATGAGCAGTTCTTC.